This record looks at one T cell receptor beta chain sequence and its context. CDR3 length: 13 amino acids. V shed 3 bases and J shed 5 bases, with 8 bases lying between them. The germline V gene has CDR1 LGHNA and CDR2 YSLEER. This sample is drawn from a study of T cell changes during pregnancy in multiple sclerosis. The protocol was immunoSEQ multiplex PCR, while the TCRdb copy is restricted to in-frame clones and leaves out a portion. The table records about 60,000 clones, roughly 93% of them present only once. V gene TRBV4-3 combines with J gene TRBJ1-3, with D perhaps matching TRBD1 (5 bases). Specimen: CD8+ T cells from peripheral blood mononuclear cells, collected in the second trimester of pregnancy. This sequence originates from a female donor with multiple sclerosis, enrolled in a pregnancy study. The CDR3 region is CASSQGQRNTIYF. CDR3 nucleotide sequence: TGCGCCAGCAGCCAGGGGCAGAGAAACACCATATATTTT.